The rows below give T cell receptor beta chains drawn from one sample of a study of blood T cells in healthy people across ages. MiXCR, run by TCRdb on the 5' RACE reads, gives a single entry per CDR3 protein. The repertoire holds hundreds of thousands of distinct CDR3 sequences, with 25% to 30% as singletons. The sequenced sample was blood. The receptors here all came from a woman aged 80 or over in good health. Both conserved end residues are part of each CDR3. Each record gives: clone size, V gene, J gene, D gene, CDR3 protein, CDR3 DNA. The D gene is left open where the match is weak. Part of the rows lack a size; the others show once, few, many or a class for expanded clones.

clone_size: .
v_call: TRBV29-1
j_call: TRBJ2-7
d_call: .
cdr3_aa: CSVLRDGSSYEQYF
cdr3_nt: TGCAGCGTCTTAAGGGACGGCAGCTCCTACGAGCAGTACTTC

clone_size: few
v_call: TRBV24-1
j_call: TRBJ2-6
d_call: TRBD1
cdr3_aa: CATSDAGTGPSGANVLTF
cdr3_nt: TGTGCCACCAGTGATGCCGGGACAGGTCCCTCTGGGGCCAACGTCCTGACTTTC

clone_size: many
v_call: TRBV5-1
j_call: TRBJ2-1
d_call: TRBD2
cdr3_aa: CASSSGGGSSYNEQFF
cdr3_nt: TGCGCCAGCAGCTCGGGAGGGGGGAGCTCCTACAATGAGCAGTTCTTC

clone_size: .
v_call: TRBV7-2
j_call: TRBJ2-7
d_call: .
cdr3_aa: CASSQTAWGLPYEQYF
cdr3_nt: TGTGCCAGCAGCCAGACCGCCTGGGGACTTCCCTACGAGCAGTACTTC

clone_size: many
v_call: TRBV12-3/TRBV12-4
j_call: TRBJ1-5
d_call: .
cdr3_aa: CASSFGGGRQPQHF
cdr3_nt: TGTGCCAGCAGTTTCGGGGGGGGAAGGCAGCCCCAGCATTTT

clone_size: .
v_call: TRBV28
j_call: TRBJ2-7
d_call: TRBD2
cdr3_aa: CASRQRGGFNEQYF
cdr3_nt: TGTGCCAGCAGACAGCGGGGGGGCTTCAATGAGCAGTACTTC

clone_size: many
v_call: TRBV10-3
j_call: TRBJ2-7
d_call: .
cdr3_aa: CAISDIDSSYEQYF
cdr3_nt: TGTGCCATCAGTGATATAGACAGCTCCTACGAGCAGTACTTC

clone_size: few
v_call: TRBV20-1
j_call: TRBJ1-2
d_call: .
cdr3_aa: CSAPRGGHGYTF
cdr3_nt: TGCAGTGCTCCCCGAGGGGGACATGGCTACACCTTC

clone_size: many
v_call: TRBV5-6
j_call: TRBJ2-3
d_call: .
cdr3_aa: CASSLRLPDTQYF
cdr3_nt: TGTGCCAGCAGCTTGCGTTTGCCAGATACGCAGTATTTT

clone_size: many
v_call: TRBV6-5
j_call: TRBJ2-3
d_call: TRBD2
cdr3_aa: CASSRGVTDTQYF
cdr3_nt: TGTGCCAGCAGCCGGGGGGTTACAGATACGCAGTATTTT

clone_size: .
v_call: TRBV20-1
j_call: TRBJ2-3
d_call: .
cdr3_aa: CSARAGFGDTDTQYF
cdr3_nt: TGCAGTGCTAGAGCCGGTTTCGGGGACACAGATACGCAGTATTTT

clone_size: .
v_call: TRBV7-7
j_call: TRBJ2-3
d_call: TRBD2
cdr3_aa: CASSLGRLAGGTDTQYF
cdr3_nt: TGTGCCAGCAGCTTAGGTCGGCTAGCGGGGGGCACAGATACGCAGTATTTT

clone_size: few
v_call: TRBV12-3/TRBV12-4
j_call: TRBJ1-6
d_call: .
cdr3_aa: CASSPGTVNSPPHF
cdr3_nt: TGTGCCAGCAGTCCCGGGACGGTAAATTCACCCCCCCACTTT

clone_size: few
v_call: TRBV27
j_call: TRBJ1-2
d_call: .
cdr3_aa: CASSFIREGRSHGYTF
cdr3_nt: TGTGCCAGCAGCTTCATCAGGGAGGGTAGGTCGCATGGCTACACCTTC

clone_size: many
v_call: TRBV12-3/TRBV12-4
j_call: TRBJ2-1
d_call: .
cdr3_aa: CASTRAGEQFF
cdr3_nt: TGTGCCAGCACCCGAGCCGGCGAGCAGTTCTTC

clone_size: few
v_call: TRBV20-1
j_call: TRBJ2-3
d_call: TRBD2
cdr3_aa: CSASTYSGGAPDTQYF
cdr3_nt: TGCAGTGCTAGTACTTATAGCGGGGGGGCCCCAGATACGCAGTATTTT

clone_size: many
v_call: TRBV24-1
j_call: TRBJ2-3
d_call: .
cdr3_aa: CATSDSPVTTDTQYF
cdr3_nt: TGTGCCACCAGTGACAGTCCTGTAACCACAGATACGCAGTATTTT

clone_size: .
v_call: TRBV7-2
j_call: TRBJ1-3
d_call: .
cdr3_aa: CASTGFSGNTIYF
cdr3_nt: TGTGCCAGCACGGGGTTCTCTGGAAACACCATATATTTT

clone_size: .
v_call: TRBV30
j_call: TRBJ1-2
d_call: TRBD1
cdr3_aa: CAWSVQGGVYGYTF
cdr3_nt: TGTGCCTGGAGTGTACAGGGGGGGGTTTATGGCTACACCTTC

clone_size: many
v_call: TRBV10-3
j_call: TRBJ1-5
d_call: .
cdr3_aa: CAIAENSNQPQHF
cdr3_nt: TGTGCCATCGCCGAGAATAGCAATCAGCCCCAGCATTTT

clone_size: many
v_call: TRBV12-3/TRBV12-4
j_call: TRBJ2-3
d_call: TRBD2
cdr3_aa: CASRVAGEATDTQYF
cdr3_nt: TGTGCCAGCAGGGTAGCGGGGGAAGCCACAGATACGCAGTATTTT

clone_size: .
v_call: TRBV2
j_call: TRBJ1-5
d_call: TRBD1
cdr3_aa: CASTVGRGDNQPQHF
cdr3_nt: TGTGCCAGCACGGTGGGCAGGGGGGACAATCAGCCCCAGCATTTT

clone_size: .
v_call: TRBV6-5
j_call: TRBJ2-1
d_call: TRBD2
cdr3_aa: CASSPGTTHNEQFF
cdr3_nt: TGTGCCAGCAGCCCCGGGACTACCCACAATGAGCAGTTCTTC

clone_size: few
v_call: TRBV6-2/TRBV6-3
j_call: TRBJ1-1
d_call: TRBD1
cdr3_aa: CASTPPRDRVTEAFF
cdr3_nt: TGTGCCAGCACCCCACCAAGGGACAGGGTCACTGAAGCTTTCTTT

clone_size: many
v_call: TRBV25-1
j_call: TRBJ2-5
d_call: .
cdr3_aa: CASSQHSQETQYF
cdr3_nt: TGTGCCAGCAGTCAGCACAGCCAAGAGACCCAGTACTTC

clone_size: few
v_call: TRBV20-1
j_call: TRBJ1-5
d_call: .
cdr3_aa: CSARSGASNQPQHF
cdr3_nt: TGCAGTGCTAGGTCCGGGGCGAGCAATCAGCCCCAGCATTTT

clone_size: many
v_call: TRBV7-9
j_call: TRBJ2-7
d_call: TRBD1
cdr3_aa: CASSSGQGQDSYEQYF
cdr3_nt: TGTGCCAGCAGCTCCGGACAGGGGCAAGACTCCTACGAGCAGTACTTC

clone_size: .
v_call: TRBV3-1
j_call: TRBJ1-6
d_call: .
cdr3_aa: CASSQGEGFRDSPLHF
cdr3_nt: TGTGCCAGCAGCCAAGGGGAGGGATTCAGGGATTCACCCCTCCACTTT

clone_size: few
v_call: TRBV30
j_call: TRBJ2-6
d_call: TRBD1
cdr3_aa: CARDSPSGANVLTF
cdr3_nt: TGTGCCCGGGACAGCCCTTCTGGGGCCAACGTCCTGACTTTC